This T cell receptor (beta chain) was captured in a study of early T cells in non-severe SARS-CoV-2 infection. For the study at large: Chains were unpaired, as sequencing was done on bulk RNA from unsorted whole blood.

Germline V gene data show CDR1 as SGHKS and CDR2 as YYEKEE (reference sequence). The CDR3 has 17 residues. The V and J ends lost 2 bases and 8 bases, in that order; junction bases with no gene match: 13. Individual cDNA molecules received unique molecular identifiers during library preparation. TCRdb re-called the 5' RACE reads with MiXCR, one entry per CDR3 protein. The sample records more than 25,000 distinct CDR3 sequences, under 6% being singletons. The study's findings and limits: Anti-spike CD8 specificities were favored by VDJdb matching, whose results missed private and CD4 specificities.

Comments on this clonotype: The antigen is not known.

This chain connects TRBV5-5 to TRBJ2-4; the match to TRBD1 covers 10 bases. The receptor's source is an adult who was a healthcare worker with PCR-confirmed SARS-CoV-2 infection or an uninfected control (not recorded which). The sequenced material came from whole blood. The DNA for the CDR3 is TGTGCCAGCAGCTTCGGCCCTTCCGGACAGGGGGTGGACATTCAGTACTTC. It yields the protein CASSFGPSGQGVDIQYF.